What follows are 14 T cell receptor beta chains derived from one specimen sequenced in a study of PD-1 blockade in classical Hodgkin lymphoma. Time point: cycle 4 day 1 (C4D1), after 5 to 7 weeks of nivolumab. Each patient's relapse followed autologous stem cell transplantation, and brentuximab vedotin exposure varied. Isolated CD8+ T cells were derived from thawed PBMCs through magnetic negative selection. Data came from immunoSEQ multiplex PCR; TCRdb stores just in-frame clones and leaves some out. The repertoire holds approximately 7,300 clones, with 60% to 80% as singletons. The sequencing here drew on CD8+ T cells from blood, taken before the fourth cycle of nivolumab. All receptors come from a human donor with classical Hodgkin lymphoma.

The chain uses TRBV2 and TRBJ1-5, with 7 bases that match TRBD1. This CDR3 region has 16 residues. V lost 3 bases to trimming and J lost 3 bases; unmatched junction nucleotides: 8. Germline V gene data show CDR1 as SNHLY and CDR2 as FYNNEI. In nucleotides, the CDR3 is TGTGCCAGCAGTGATATGACAGGGAGGTTCAATCAGCCCCAGCATTTT. Translated: CASSDMTGRFNQPQHF.

This clone occurred once. The gene calls are TRBV19 and TRBJ1-5; no reliable D call. V shed 3 bases and J shed 5 bases, with 8 bases lying between them. Germline V lookup: CDR1 LNHDA, CDR2 SQIVND (reference sequence). This CDR3 contains 13 residues. CDR3: CASSMGGDQPQHF. In nucleotides, the CDR3 is TGTGCCAGTAGTATGGGTGGCGATCAGCCCCAGCATTTT.

The V and J genes are TRBV6-1 and TRBJ2-5; tentative D call: TRBD1 (5 bases). The J call is uncertain, as TRBJ2-7 better fits the DNA end. CDR1 and CDR2 from the germline V gene are MNHNS and SASEGT. This CDR3 is built from 14 residues. The CDR3 DNA follows: TGTGCCAGCAGTGAACAGGGTCGAGCCTACGAGCAGTACTTC. Its translation is CASSEQGRAYEQYF.

J is TRBJ2-5 and V is TRBV6-5; 9 bases fit TRBD1. Per germline, CDR1 MNHEY and CDR2 SVGAGI. V shed 2 bases, J shed 6 bases, and the junction held 1 base outside the gene matches. CDR3 length: 13 residues. In DNA form, the CDR3 reads TGTGCCAGCAGTTACACAGGGGGCAAGACCCAGTACTTC. This gives the protein CASSYTGGKTQYF.

The chain uses TRBV12-1 and TRBJ1-5; TRBD1 is the table's D call, not checked against the DNA. TRBV12-1 is listed as a pseudogene. The length of the CDR3 is 15 residues. In DNA form, the CDR3 reads TGTGCCAGCAGCCACAGGGGGCGGAGCAATCAGCCCCAGCATTTT. This sequence encodes CASSHRGRSNQPQHF.

The chain joins TRBV13 to TRBJ2-7; 12 nucleotides line up with TRBD2. The CDR3 covers 16 residues. V was pared by 4 bases and J by 4 bases, with 8 bases of the junction left unmatched. Germline V gene lookup returns CDR1 PRHDT and CDR2 FYEKMQ (reference sequence). The CDR3 is CASSSSTSGGIYEQYF. The CDR3 nucleotides read TGTGCCAGCAGCTCCTCTACTAGCGGGGGGATTTACGAGCAGTACTTC.

CDR3 residues: CATSVGQGRGETQYF. CDR3 in DNA: TGTGCCACCAGCGTTGGACAGGGTAGAGGGGAGACCCAGTACTTC. The chain is built from TRBV15 and TRBJ2-5; 8 bases agree with TRBD1. The V and J ends lost 5 bases and 5 bases, in that order; junction bases with no gene match: 10. The germline gives CDR1 LNHNV, CDR2 YYDKDF (reference sequence). The CDR3 consists of 15 residues.

The gene calls are TRBV12-5 and TRBJ1-5, with D maybe TRBD1 (6 bases). This CDR3 is built from 16 residues. CDR1 and CDR2 from the germline V gene are LGHNT and FRNRAP. V dropped 0 bases and J dropped 0 bases, with 9 bases sitting between them. The CDR3 coding sequence is TGTGCTAGTGGTTTGGTTCAGGGGTATAGCAATCAGCCCCAGCATTTT. As protein: CASGLVQGYSNQPQHF.

V is TRBV9 and J is TRBJ2-5; 8 nucleotides align to TRBD1. V lost 4 bases to trimming and J lost 4 bases; unmatched junction nucleotides: 9. The CDR3 sequence is 15 residues long. The germline CDR1 and CDR2 sequences are SGDLS and YYNGEE. The CDR3 DNA reads TGTGCCAGCAGCCTAGTAGGACAGGGAAGAGAGACCCAGTACTTC. Translating gives CASSLVGQGRETQYF.

V usage is TRBV4-2 and J usage is TRBJ2-7; D may be TRBD2 (5 bases). CDR1 LGHNA and CDR2 YNFKEQ come from the germline V gene. Trimming removed 4 bases at V and 0 bases at J, with 19 bases between. The CDR3 consists of 17 residues. CDR3 region: CASSLFPGSTSSYEQYF. CDR3 sequence (DNA): TGTGCCAGCAGCCTATTCCCGGGGAGCACCAGCTCCTACGAGCAGTACTTC.

The chain has TRBV2 and TRBJ1-4; D is possibly TRBD1 (6 bases). This CDR3 has 15 amino acids. Trimming pared 6 bases from V and 5 bases from J, leaving 16 bases between. CDR1 and CDR2 (germline): SNHLY, FYNNEI. CDR3 nucleotides: TGTGCCAGCAGGGATCCGGGACAATGGAATGAAAAACTGTTTTTT. Protein sequence: CASRDPGQWNEKLFF.

This clone appeared a few times. V is TRBV2 and J is TRBJ2-7; D is possibly TRBD1 (5 bases). Germline CDR1 reads SNHLY; CDR2 reads FYNNEI. The CDR3 runs 11 residues. V gave up 8 bases and J gave up 0 bases, with 5 bases separating them. The CDR3 region is CASDSSYEQYF. The CDR3 coding sequence is TGTGCCAGCGACAGCTCCTACGAGCAGTACTTC.

V is TRBV5-6 and J is TRBJ2-2; 8 bases are shared with TRBD1. The ends lost 0 bases at V and 2 bases at J; junction bases unmatched: 9. Germline values: CDR1 SGHDT, CDR2 YYEEEE. The CDR3 runs to 18 residues. The CDR3 DNA is TGTGCCAGCAGCTTGGCCGCTGGGACAGGCGCCAACACCGGGGAGCTGTTTTTT. Its translation is CASSLAAGTGANTGELFF.

As to this clone: One junction end disagrees with the germline gene, perhaps due to a read error. The chain is built from TRBV5-5 and TRBJ2-7, with TRBD1 matching over 10 bases. The CDR3 consists of 15 residues. CDR1 and CDR2 from the germline V gene are SGHKS and YYEKEE (reference sequence). In DNA form, the CDR3 reads TGCGCCAGCAGCCAAGATGGACAGGGGGACTACGAGCAGTACTTC. Translation: CASSQDGQGDYEQYF. The full variable domain, completed using reference TRBV5-5 and TRBJ2-7, is DAGVTQSPTHLIKTRGQQVTLRCSPISGHKSVSWYQQVLGQGPQFIFQYYEKEERGRGNFPDRFSARQFPNYSSELNVNALLLGDSALYLCASSQDGQGDYEQYFGPGTRLTVT.